This TCR beta chain was captured in a study of cytomegalovirus exposure and HLA in healthy donors (dated by TCRdb to 2015 to 2018). Background for the entire study: An earlier analysis of some 550 of the donors reported 250 to 300 Gb of sequence data and 100 million to 130 million unique TCR beta sequences from approximately 180 million T cells. An early release that covered fewer than 750 HLA-typed donors contained about 300 gigabases of sequencing data and tens of millions of unique TCR sequences. Among roughly 400 genotyped donors of the cohort, an average of around 240,000 unique TCR beta nucleotide sequences were sequenced per donor, around a sixth of them non-productive. The T cell repertoires of some 700 subjects were profiled by immunosequencing and related to cytomegalovirus serostatus. An earlier analysis of approximately 500 of the donors applied high-throughput TCR beta sequencing to assess whether each TCR beta V gene segment acted as functional or pseudogenic. The number of typed donors differed by locus: roughly 629-640 for A, B, C, DRB1 and DQB1; 522 for DQA1; approximately 610 for DPA1; and about 450 for DPB1. To predict cytomegalovirus infection status, the study brought together high-throughput TCR immunosequencing, statistical association of individual TCRs with disease status, and machine learning. A later analysis re-analyzed previously published TCR beta repertoires from roughly 690 donors and added high-resolution HLA genotyping to study TCR occurrence patterns. A separate validation cohort of some 130 different subjects was used in addition to the approximately 610-subject first cohort. In the later analysis, no new phenotypic data were used to find candidate immune exposures; instead, reliance was placed on TCR beta sequences and their occurrence across donors. In a later genetic analysis, genome-wide SNP genotypes for about 55% of the roughly 700 donors were used, and that subset was treated as a discovery cohort. Donor age, sex, ethnicity and CMV serostatus were compiled together with the repertoire data. Five DR-DQ haplotypes were treated as single units for association and clustering because of strong linkage in the cohort. The study aimed to test whether cataloging public T cell receptors could reveal signatures of past pathogen exposure. HLA typing covered class I and class II loci at four-digit resolution. All discovery cohort repertoires had been generated on a single sequencing platform. Of the approximately 370 genotyped donors, over 80% were placed in the genetic ancestry cluster associated with self-reported Caucasian donors.

The cohort comprised some 730 healthy bone marrow donors. At the time of sampling, all cohort members were nominally healthy, though unrecorded immune exposures were likely present. The donor was CMV seropositive and was included in the group of 290 or so seropositive cohort members. Each donor provided a peripheral blood sample, and peripheral blood mononuclear cells were used for TCR beta sequencing. The Qiagen DNeasy Blood Extraction Kit was used to extract genomic DNA from the blood cell samples. General conclusions and limits of the study: The earlier analysis of almost 600 of the donors excluded 15 to 20 rarely observed V segments, including chromosome 9 orphons, because counts were too low. V-gene and J-gene trimming of TCR beta chains was associated with a missense DCLRE1C variant in a later genetic analysis, and the association was replicated in an independent cohort. A later analysis found that most CMV-associated TCR beta chains appeared HLA-restricted, with HLA associations seemingly driven largely by CMV exposure. In a later analysis, HLA-associated TCR beta chains were found to be more clonally expanded and to have lower generation probabilities than equally common non-associated chains. According to a later genetic analysis, donors in an Asian-associated ancestry cluster had fewer N-insertions in productive TCRs than the roughly 670-donor mean. A further reported finding was that TCR beta sequences accurately predicted the HLA-A and HLA-B alleles for most subjects in the first cohort. Because some donors lacked HLA typing at each locus, the association tests relied only on the typed subset. In vitro tests confirmed that three of the cytomegalovirus-associated TCR beta chains recognize cytomegalovirus antigens. When HLA alleles, especially DR and DQ, strongly co-occurred, TCR associations were difficult to assign to individual alleles. According to a later analysis, TCR association rates differed among HLA loci, with DRB1 alleles showing the most associated TCRs and HLA-C alleles showing the fewest. Across donors, most TCR sequences were observed very rarely, whereas some public TCRs were present in many individuals. In the study, some 180 TCR beta chains were listed as associated with cytomegalovirus. Correlated functional status among segregating V segments might reflect linkage disequilibrium, but an unknown experimental factor could not be ruled out. The classifier was reported to diagnose cytomegalovirus status with high specificity and sensitivity in both the original and validation cohorts. According to a later analysis, parvovirus B19, influenza, CMV and Epstein-Barr virus appeared linked to several top co-occurrence clusters. Specific HLA alleles were associated with 15,000 to 20,000 TCR beta sequences at a false discovery rate of 0.05 in a later analysis. In an earlier analysis of some 540 of the donors, most TCR beta V segments appeared in productive rearrangements about 87% or about 30% of the time, broadly matching IMGT annotations. For the cohort, immune exposure information was limited to CMV serostatus. A cluster of highly shared sequence variants was judged likely to represent a technical artifact of the sequencing pipeline. The 87-base-pair reads could not distinguish some IMGT-functional V segments, including TRBV6-2 and TRBV6-3, so those segments were excluded. Presence/absence analyses assumed roughly uniform sequencing depth across donors, an assumption that may not hold. This cohort had only TCR beta chains sequenced, and the lack of alpha or paired-chain data limited which features could be detected. According to the authors, the approach could potentially be generalized to other disease states and immunological phenotypes.

Library preparation used the immunoSEQ multiplex PCR assay. For the multiplex PCR, a mixture combining 60 forward primers for TCR Vbeta segments and 13 reverse primers for TCR Jbeta segments was used. Amplification of the CDR3 region of rearranged TCR beta genes was performed with a multiplex PCR assay on genomic DNA. Amplified TCR beta libraries were sequenced as 87-base-pair reads on the Illumina HiSeq System. Per the source publication's procedure: In a later analysis, tens of millions of unique TCR beta chains were counted across the approximately 670 repertoires, and roughly 11 million of these chains were shared by at least two donors. Raw reads were error-corrected and collapsed into unique sequences by a nearest-neighbor algorithm in which closely related sequences were merged to remove PCR and sequencing errors. CDR3 sequences were aligned to IMGT reference sequences to assign V, D and J gene segments. For a sequence to be retained, at least a six-nucleotide match to both a V gene segment and a J gene segment was required. Rearrangements were called productive when the CDR3 lacked stop codons and stayed in frame with V and J; all others were non-productive. Following IMGT convention, CDR3 was defined as the stretch from the second conserved V-encoded cysteine to the conserved J-encoded phenylalanine. The earlier analysis of about 560 of the donors excluded any sequence lacking an unambiguous match to a single V gene segment. In an earlier analysis of a few hundred of the donors, V segments were called functional above 56.7% productive rearrangements and were called segregating when the between-donor standard deviation exceeded 5%. To diagnose cytomegalovirus status from the catalog of TCR beta chain sequences, a statistical classification framework was built. V and J gene assignment, in a later analysis, came from comparing TCR nucleotide sequences with IMGT/GENE-DB human TR gene sequences. In a later analysis, CDR3 sequences and most-parsimonious VDJ recombination scenarios were assigned using the TCRdist pipeline. In a later analysis, each TCR beta chain was defined by its CDR3 amino acid sequence together with its V-gene family, and reads lacking a unique V-gene family were excluded. A later analysis removed 550 to 650 highly shared, low-generation-probability nucleotide sequences to deal with suspected cross-contamination and a sequencing artifact. In a later analysis, a clonal expansion index for each public chain was calculated from normalized within-repertoire ranks of inferred template counts. A later analysis computed generation probabilities with a VDJ recombination model fitted to out-of-frame rearrangements, and checked the results against IGoR. In a later analysis, TCR-TCR, TCR-HLA and TCR-CMV co-occurrence was scored with hypergeometric tests, and a repertoire-size bias correction was applied to TCR pairs. A later analysis estimated false discovery rates by permuting HLA or CMV assignments 20 times. In a later analysis, co-occurring TCRs were grouped using DBSCAN, with TCRdist sequence similarity added in when clustering inside HLA-allele-positive subsets. Repertoires with fewer than 30,000 or more than 120,000 public chains were left out of co-occurrence clustering, as were five repertoires with anomalous nucleotide sharing. TCRdb mirrors the immuneACCESS table, restricted to in-frame sequences. Some clones are absent from its copies; in checked studies, under half trace to an unresolved V gene, and the reason for the others is unknown. V and J calls and clone size are those listed in that table; D and trimming were worked out from the DNA. The sample contains about 120,000 clones, about a sixth of them found a single time. The ten largest clones take up approximately 2.6% of the sample.

CDR1 is given as ENHRY and CDR2 as SYGVKD, both from the germline V gene. Trimmed from V: 10 bases; trimmed from J: 4 bases; junction bases lacking a gene match: 10. The CDR3 sequence holds 15 residues, the cysteine and phenylalanine included. The DNA shown is the 45-base CDR3, in frame from base 1. The sample holds a few counts of this clone. What antigen it recognizes has not been identified. Base-call qualities are not available, and no considerably larger clone is one nucleotide away. The sample comprised PBMCs. The receptor was isolated from a female donor in good health and CMV-seropositive. The V and J genes are TRBV10-3 and TRBJ2-1, and 10 junctional nucleotides match TRBD1. The CDR3 region: CASQAGDRGYNEQFF. The DNA reads as follows: TGTGCCAGTCAGGCGGGGGACAGGGGATACAATGAGCAGTTCTTC.